This T cell receptor beta chain was sequenced for a study of long-term antiretroviral therapy in people with HIV. Across the study: Initial samples were collected about a decade before the 2015 immediate-ART recommendation.

The CDR3 loop spans 15 amino acids. V lost 2 bases, J lost 7 bases, and 17 bases lay in between. CDR1 and CDR2 from the germline V gene are MNHNS and SASEGT. Of note for this clone: Antigen specificity is unknown.

Overall study results and limits: Missing from the dataset were any data on ART adherence, viral resistance or therapy changes. In samples taken after ART, diversity increased but remained below transplant donor control levels. Blood dating 2004 to 2017 may reflect older ART regimens.

Version v3.0 of the immunoSEQ assay was performed at survey level. Generated by immunoSEQ multiplex PCR, the TCRdb table keeps only in-frame clones and is missing some. The top ten hold 1.2% to 1.5% of the sample, which has 15,000 to 20,000 clones, approximately 95% seen once. V usage is TRBV6-1 and J usage is TRBJ1-2, with a possible D match to TRBD1 (5 bases). This receptor was identified in a man younger than 45 with HIV. The input for sequencing was unsorted PBMCs, taken around 10 years after starting antiretroviral therapy. The CDR3, as DNA: TGTGCCAGCAGTGAACAGAGGGTGGGAGGGGCTGGCTACACCTTC. As protein: CASSEQRVGGAGYTF.